The entry below describes one T cell receptor beta chain. These data come from a study of blood T cell repertoires in COVID-19. Study at large: Nucleic acid was either cDNA or gDNA, and it came from T cells, B-cell-depleted T cells, or PBMCs.

Enrolment of Seattle patients took place during active infection, and they were followed longitudinally. Authors' analysis steps: Amplification of reference gene primers was used by the study to estimate nucleated cell counts. Sequencing was performed with immunoSEQ multiplex PCR; in TCRdb, only in-frame clones are kept and a portion is missing. V, J and clone size are those of that table, while D and trimming were read from the DNA. This table holds approximately 150,000 clones, approximately 90% found once. The germline V and J ends were trimmed by 1 base and 6 bases, with 14 bases remaining between them. Germline V gene data show CDR1 as SGHNT and CDR2 as YYREEE (reference sequence). The CDR3 covers 15 residues.

This clonotype originated in a human donor with COVID-19, enrolled during active disease. The donor label of this sample is uncertain. Material for sequencing was peripheral blood. This chain joins TRBV5-4 and TRBJ2-1, with D tentatively TRBD2 (6 bases). This CDR3 reads CASSLRGFRSNEQFF. The CDR3 DNA sequence: TGTGCCAGCAGCTTGCGGGGGTTCCGATCCAATGAGCAGTTCTTC.